These T cell receptor beta chains were read from a single sample in a study. MiXCR, run by TCRdb on the 5' RACE reads, gives a single entry per CDR3 protein. The sample yields about 42,000 distinct CDR3 sequences, less than 25% seen once. The sample taken for sequencing was Tregs sorted from blood. These receptors originate from a female donor with breast cancer. The CDR3 runs from the conserved cysteine through the conserved F or W. A D gene is named only where the DNA matches it firmly. Rows may omit the clone size; those that give it use once, few, many or a size class.

clone_size j_call v_call d_call cdr3_aa cdr3_nt
- TRBJ1-6 TRBV15 - CATSRDRGRNSPLHF TGTGCCACCAGCAGAGATAGGGGGAGGAATTCACCCCTCCACTTT
- TRBJ1-5 TRBV9 - CASSVEGVQPQHF TGTGCCAGCAGCGTAGAAGGGGTCCAGCCCCAGCATTTT
few TRBJ2-1 TRBV9 - CASSVAGTGLLEQFF TGTGCCAGCAGCGTAGCGGGAACTGGCCTACTGGAGCAGTTCTTC
few TRBJ1-1 TRBV19 - CASSIADLGEYPEAFF TGTGCCAGTAGTATAGCCGACTTGGGTGAGTACCCTGAAGCTTTCTTT
many TRBJ1-6 TRBV6-5 - CASSPRQDSPLHF TGTGCCAGCAGCCCACGACAGGATTCACCCCTCCACTTT
- TRBJ2-7 TRBV4-1 - CASSQGLLISYEQYF TGCGCCAGCAGCCAAGGACTCCTTATATCCTACGAGCAGTACTTC
- TRBJ2-3 TRBV13 - CASSLEDTQYF TGTGCCAGCAGCTTGGAGGATACGCAGTATTTT
- TRBJ2-7 TRBV6-5 - CASSYSDDMEYERYF TGTGCCAGCAGTTACTCAGATGACATGGAGTACGAGCGGTACTTC
- TRBJ2-7 TRBV20-1 - CSARDQGTPGQRGEYEQYF TGCAGTGCTAGAGATCAAGGAACCCCGGGACAGAGGGGGGAGTACGAGCAGTACTTC
few TRBJ1-6 TRBV27 - CASRWGQARSPLHF TGTGCCAGCCGTTGGGGACAAGCACGATCACCCCTCCACTTT
many TRBJ2-7 TRBV12-3/TRBV12-4 - CASSRRLEGLEQYF TGTGCCAGCAGTCGGCGACTAGAAGGCCTCGAGCAGTACTTC
many TRBJ2-3 TRBV27 TRBD2 CASSSPSGGWYF TGTGCCAGCAGTTCCCCAAGCGGGGGGTGGTATTTT
few TRBJ1-2 TRBV20-1 TRBD1 CSASLTGDFYGYTF TGCAGTGCTAGTTTGACAGGGGATTTTTATGGCTACACCTTC
many TRBJ2-4 TRBV29-1 - CSAQWSPEADIQYF TGCAGCGCACAATGGAGTCCGGAGGCTGACATTCAGTACTTC
- TRBJ2-1 TRBV7-6 TRBD2 CASSSRWVILADSSYNEQFF TGTGCCAGCAGCTCCCGCTGGGTCATACTAGCGGATAGCTCCTACAATGAGCAGTTCTTC
many TRBJ2-1 TRBV6-2/TRBV6-3 TRBD1 CASSGTGGYNEQFF TGTGCCAGCAGTGGGACAGGGGGTTACAATGAGCAGTTCTTC
few TRBJ2-2 TRBV27 TRBD1 CASSFYRTGPNTGELFF TGTGCCAGCAGTTTCTACCGGACAGGACCGAACACCGGGGAGCTGTTTTTT
many TRBJ2-7 TRBV29-1 TRBD1 CSVGTGVYEQYF TGCAGCGTTGGGACAGGGGTCTACGAGCAGTACTTC
- TRBJ1-2 TRBV20-1 TRBD1 CSASGRDSYSYTF TGCAGTGCTAGTGGCAGGGACAGCTATAGCTACACCTTC
- TRBJ2-3 TRBV9 - CASSPVGAGTDTQYF TGTGCTAGCAGCCCTGTGGGGGCCGGAACAGATACGCAGTATTTT
many TRBJ2-7 TRBV4-1 - CASSHPGNYEQYF TGCGCCAGCAGCCATCCAGGGAATTACGAGCAGTACTTC
many TRBJ1-1 TRBV5-1 - CASSTGTRNTEAFF TGCGCCAGCAGCACAGGGACGAGGAACACTGAAGCTTTCTTT
few TRBJ2-1 TRBV5-1 - CASSLEIAAYNEQFF TGCGCCAGCAGCTTGGAGATAGCGGCTTACAATGAGCAGTTCTTC
many TRBJ2-3 TRBV12-3/TRBV12-4 - CASSLAGTDTQYF TGTGCCAGCAGTTTGGCAGGCACAGATACGCAGTATTTT
- TRBJ2-1 TRBV6-5 - CASSYAKGAFYNEQFF TGTGCCAGCAGCTACGCAAAAGGGGCCTTTTACAATGAGCAGTTCTTC
- TRBJ2-2 TRBV28 - CASRVSTGELFF TGTGCCAGCAGGGTGAGCACCGGGGAGCTGTTTTTT
- TRBJ2-7 TRBV7-9 - CASSLSRSYEQHF TGTGCCAGCAGCTTGTCTCGGTCCTACGAGCAGCACTTC
many TRBJ2-1 TRBV9 - CASSVGGVHEQFF TGTGCCAGCAGCGTAGGAGGGGTTCATGAGCAGTTCTTC
- TRBJ2-7 TRBV12-3/TRBV12-4 TRBD2 CASSLTSGPYEQYF TGTGCCAGCAGTTTGACTAGCGGTCCCTACGAGCAGTACTTC
many TRBJ2-1 TRBV6-6 - CASSYERRKYNEQFF TGTGCCAGCAGTTACGAGCGGAGGAAATACAATGAGCAGTTCTTC
many TRBJ2-7 TRBV27 - CASSPRDTDYEQYF TGTGCCAGCAGTCCCCGGGACACCGACTACGAGCAGTACTTC
- TRBJ2-1 TRBV20-1 TRBD2 CSARSLAGGNEQFF TGCAGTGCTAGATCACTAGCGGGAGGGAATGAGCAGTTCTTC
many TRBJ2-7 TRBV4-1 - CASSQELGAAYEQYF TGCGCCAGCAGCCAAGAGTTGGGGGCTGCCTACGAGCAGTACTTC
many TRBJ2-7 TRBV27 - CASSLSKSYEQYF TGTGCCAGCAGTTTATCGAAGTCCTACGAGCAGTACTTC
- TRBJ2-7 TRBV5-1 - CASSPAVNEQYF TGCGCCAGCAGCCCGGCTGTCAACGAGCAGTACTTC
- TRBJ2-1 TRBV10-2 - CASSRLGGRREQFF TGCGCCAGCAGTCGACTAGGGGGAAGACGGGAGCAGTTCTTC
- TRBJ2-3 TRBV4-1 TRBD2 CASSQWGSGSADTQYF TGCGCCAGCAGCCAATGGGGGAGCGGGAGTGCGGATACGCAGTATTTT
many TRBJ2-7 TRBV28 - CASSAADSSYEQYF TGTGCCAGCAGTGCGGCTGACAGCTCCTACGAGCAGTACTTC
many TRBJ2-1 TRBV5-1 TRBD2 CASSPDEAGGRNEQFF TGCGCCAGCAGCCCGGATGAGGCGGGAGGTCGGAATGAGCAGTTCTTC
few TRBJ2-2 TRBV5-1 TRBD2 CASSGGLEVNTGELFF TGCGCCAGCAGCGGGGGACTAGAGGTTAACACCGGGGAGCTGTTTTTT
- TRBJ2-1 TRBV15 TRBD2 CAASTSGSYNEQFF TGTGCCGCCAGCACTAGCGGCTCCTACAATGAGCAGTTCTTC
- TRBJ1-4 TRBV28 - CASSPPPGNEKLFF TGTGCCAGCAGTCCACCTCCGGGTAATGAAAAACTGTTTTTT
many TRBJ2-7 TRBV5-1 - CASSLGGGAAHEQYF TGCGCCAGCAGCTTGGGTGGCGGGGCAGCCCACGAGCAGTACTTC
- TRBJ2-1 TRBV7-9 TRBD1 CASSLPTGGEQFF TGTGCCAGCAGCCTGCCCACAGGGGGTGAGCAGTTCTTC
- TRBJ2-2 TRBV7-9 - CASSLVDSPGELFF TGTGCCAGCAGCTTAGTAGACAGCCCCGGGGAGCTGTTTTTT
few TRBJ1-1 TRBV27 TRBD1 CASSYTGGTEAFF TGTGCCAGCAGTTACACAGGGGGTACTGAAGCTTTCTTT
- TRBJ1-1 TRBV11-2 - CAGSLFGVMNTEAFF TGTGCCGGCAGCCTCTTTGGTGTGATGAACACTGAAGCTTTCTTT
few TRBJ2-3 TRBV12-3/TRBV12-4 - CASSPAVSTDTQYF TGTGCCAGCAGCCCAGCGGTTAGCACAGATACGCAGTATTTT
few TRBJ2-5 TRBV5-1 TRBD2 CASSGPGGLASQETQYF TGCGCCAGCAGCGGCCCCGGGGGACTAGCGAGCCAAGAGACCCAGTACTTC
many TRBJ2-1 TRBV9 TRBD2 CASSVVAGGRDEQFF TGTGCCAGCAGCGTAGTAGCGGGAGGGCGCGATGAGCAGTTCTTC
many TRBJ1-1 TRBV14 - CASGRLNTEAFF TGTGCCAGCGGGCGGTTGAACACTGAAGCTTTCTTT
many TRBJ2-5 TRBV27 - CASAVQGSETQYF TGTGCCAGCGCGGTCCAGGGATCTGAGACCCAGTACTTC